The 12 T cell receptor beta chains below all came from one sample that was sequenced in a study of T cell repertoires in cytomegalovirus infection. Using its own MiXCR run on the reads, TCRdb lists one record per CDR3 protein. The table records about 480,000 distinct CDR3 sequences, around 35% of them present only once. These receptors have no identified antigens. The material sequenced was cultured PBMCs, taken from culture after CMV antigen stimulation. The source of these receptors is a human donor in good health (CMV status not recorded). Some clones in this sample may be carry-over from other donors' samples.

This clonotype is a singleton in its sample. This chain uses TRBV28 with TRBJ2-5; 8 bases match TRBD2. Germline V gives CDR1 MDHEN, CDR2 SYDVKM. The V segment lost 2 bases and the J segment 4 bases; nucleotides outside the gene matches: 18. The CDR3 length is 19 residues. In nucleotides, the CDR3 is TGTGCCAGCAGTTTAACCCCGTGGGGCCGGGAGGGCCGGCGAGAGACCCAGTACTTC. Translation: CASSLTPWGREGRRETQYF.

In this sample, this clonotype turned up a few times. The CDR3 is CASRRDVETQYF. CDR3 nucleotides: TGTGCCAGCAGAAGGGACGTAGAGACCCAGTACTTC. The chain uses TRBV7-9 and TRBJ2-5, with D perhaps matching TRBD1 or TRBD2 (5 bases each). The CDR3 runs 12 residues. Trimming stripped 6 bases from V and 4 bases from J, with 9 bases between. CDR1 and CDR2 (germline): SEHNR, FQNEAQ (reference sequence).

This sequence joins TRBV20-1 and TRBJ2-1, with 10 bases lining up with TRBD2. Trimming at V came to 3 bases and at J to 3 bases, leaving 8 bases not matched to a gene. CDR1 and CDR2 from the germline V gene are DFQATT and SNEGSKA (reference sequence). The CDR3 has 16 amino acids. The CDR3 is CSASPIAGGGYNEQFF. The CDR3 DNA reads TGCAGTGCTAGTCCCATAGCGGGAGGAGGCTACAATGAGCAGTTCTTC.

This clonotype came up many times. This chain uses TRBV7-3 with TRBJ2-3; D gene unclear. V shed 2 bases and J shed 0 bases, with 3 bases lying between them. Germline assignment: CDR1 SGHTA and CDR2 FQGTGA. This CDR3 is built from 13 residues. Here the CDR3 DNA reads TGTGCCAGCAGCTTATACAGCACAGATACGCAGTATTTT. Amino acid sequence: CASSLYSTDTQYF.

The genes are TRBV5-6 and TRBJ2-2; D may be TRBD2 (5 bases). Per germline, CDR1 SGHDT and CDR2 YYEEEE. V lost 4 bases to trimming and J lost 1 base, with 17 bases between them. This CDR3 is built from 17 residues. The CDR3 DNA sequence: TGTGCCAGCAGCCCTCCGTTAGAGCGGATGAACACCGGGGAGCTGTTTTTT. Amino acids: CASSPPLERMNTGELFF.

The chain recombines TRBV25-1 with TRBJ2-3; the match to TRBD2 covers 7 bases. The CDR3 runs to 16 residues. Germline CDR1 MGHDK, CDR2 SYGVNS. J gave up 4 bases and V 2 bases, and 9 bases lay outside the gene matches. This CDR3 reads CASSEGWEGLADTQYF. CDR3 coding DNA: TGTGCCAGCAGTGAAGGTTGGGAGGGTTTAGCAGATACGCAGTATTTT.

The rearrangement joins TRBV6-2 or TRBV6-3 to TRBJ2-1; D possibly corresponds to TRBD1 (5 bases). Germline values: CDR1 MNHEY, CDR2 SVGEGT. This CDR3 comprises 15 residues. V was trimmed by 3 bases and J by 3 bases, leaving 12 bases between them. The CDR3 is CASSYLGPFYNEQFF. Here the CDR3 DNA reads TGTGCCAGCAGTTATTTGGGGCCATTCTACAATGAGCAGTTCTTC.

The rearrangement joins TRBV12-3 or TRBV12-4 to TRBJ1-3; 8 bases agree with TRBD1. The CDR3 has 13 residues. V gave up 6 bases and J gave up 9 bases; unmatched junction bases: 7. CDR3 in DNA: TGTGCCAGCAGCTTGACAGGGGTTGCCACCATATATTTT. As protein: CASSLTGVATIYF.

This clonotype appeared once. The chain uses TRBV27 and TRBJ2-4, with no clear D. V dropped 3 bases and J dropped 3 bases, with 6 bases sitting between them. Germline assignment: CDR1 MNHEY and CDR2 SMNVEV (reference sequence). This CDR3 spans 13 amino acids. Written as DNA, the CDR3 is TGTGCCAGCAGTTTCGGGCACAAAAACATTCAGTACTTC. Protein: CASSFGHKNIQYF.

The CDR3 bases are TGCGCCAGCAGCCCCCTGGGCCGGACACGGGAATCACCCCTCCACTTT. Amino acids: CASSPLGRTRESPLHF. This chain joins TRBV4-1 and TRBJ1-6, with D perhaps matching TRBD1 (5 bases). The CDR3 sequence is 16 residues long. From germline, CDR1 is MGHRA and CDR2 YSYEKL. V gave up 4 bases and J gave up 10 bases, with 20 bases separating them.

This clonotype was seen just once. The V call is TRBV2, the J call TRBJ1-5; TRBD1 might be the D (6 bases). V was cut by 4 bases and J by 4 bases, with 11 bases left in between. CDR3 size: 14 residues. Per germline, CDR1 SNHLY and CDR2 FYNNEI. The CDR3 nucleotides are TGTGCCAGCAGTGCTGGGCAGGGGAATCAGCCCCAGCATTTT. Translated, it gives CASSAGQGNQPQHF.

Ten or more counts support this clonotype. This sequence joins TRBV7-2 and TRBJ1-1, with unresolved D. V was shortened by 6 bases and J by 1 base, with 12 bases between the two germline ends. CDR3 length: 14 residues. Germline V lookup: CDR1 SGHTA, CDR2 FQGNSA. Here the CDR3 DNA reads TGTGCCAGCAGAAGACCCGCAGCGAACACTGAAGCTTTCTTT. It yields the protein CASRRPAANTEAFF.